This T cell receptor beta chain was found in a study of shared clonotypes between healthy human individuals. Every contributor of samples was a Caucasian grown-up residing in Nashville, Tennessee. Naive CD4+ cells were CD45RA-selected; the remaining cells were memory. Clones were read by immunoSEQ multiplex PCR, and TCRdb kept only the in-frame ones, dropping some. Of 2 million to 2.5 million clones in the sample, roughly 94% were seen once. Germline assignment: CDR1 SGHRS and CDR2 YFSETQ. V lost 0 bases to trimming and J lost 2 bases, with 9 bases between them. The CDR3 contains 15 residues. This receptor was obtained from a man younger than 30 in good health. The sample comprised naive CD4+ T cells sorted from blood. As to subset: CD45RA+ positively selected. This sequence joins TRBV5-1 and TRBJ2-1; D unclear. Here the CDR3 reads CASSLVAAPYNEQFF. Here the CDR3 DNA reads TGCGCCAGCAGCTTGGTTGCGGCCCCCTACAATGAGCAGTTCTTC. The full variable domain, completed using reference TRBV5-1 and TRBJ2-1, is KAGVTQTPRYLIKTRGQQVTLSCSPISGHRSVSWYQQTPGQGLQFLFEYFSETQRNKGNFPGRFSGRQFSNSRSEMNVSTLELGDSALYLCASSLVAAPYNEQFFGPGTRLTVL.